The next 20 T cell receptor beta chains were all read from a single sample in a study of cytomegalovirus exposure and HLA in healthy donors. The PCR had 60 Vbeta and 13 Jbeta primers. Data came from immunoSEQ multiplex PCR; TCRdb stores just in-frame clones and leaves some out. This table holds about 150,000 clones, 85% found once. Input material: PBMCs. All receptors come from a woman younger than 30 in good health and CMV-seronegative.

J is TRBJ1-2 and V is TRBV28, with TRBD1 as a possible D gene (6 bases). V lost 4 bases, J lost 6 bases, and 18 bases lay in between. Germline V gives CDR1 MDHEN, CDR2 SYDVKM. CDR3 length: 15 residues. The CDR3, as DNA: TGTGCCAGCAGTTCACCGGGACAAAGGTATCATGGCTACACCTTC. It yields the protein CASSSPGQRYHGYTF.

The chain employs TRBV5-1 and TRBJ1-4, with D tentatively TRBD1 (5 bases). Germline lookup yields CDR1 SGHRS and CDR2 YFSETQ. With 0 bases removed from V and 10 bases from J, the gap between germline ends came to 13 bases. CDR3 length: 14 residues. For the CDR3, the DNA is TGCGCCAGCAGCTTGGGCAGGGCTGACGGAAAACTGTTTTTT. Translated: CASSLGRADGKLFF.

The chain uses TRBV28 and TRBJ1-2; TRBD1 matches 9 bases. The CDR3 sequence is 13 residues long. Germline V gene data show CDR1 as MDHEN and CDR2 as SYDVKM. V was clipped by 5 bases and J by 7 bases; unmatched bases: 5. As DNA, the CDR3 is TGTGCCAGCAGTCCAACAGGGGGCAGTGGCTACACCTTC. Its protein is CASSPTGGSGYTF.

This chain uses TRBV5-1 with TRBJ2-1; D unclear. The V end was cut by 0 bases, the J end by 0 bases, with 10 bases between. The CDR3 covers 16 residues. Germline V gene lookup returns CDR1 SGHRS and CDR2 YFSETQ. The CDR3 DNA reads TGCGCCAGCAGCTTGGTAGAGAGTGGCTCCTACAATGAGCAGTTCTTC. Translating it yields CASSLVESGSYNEQFF.

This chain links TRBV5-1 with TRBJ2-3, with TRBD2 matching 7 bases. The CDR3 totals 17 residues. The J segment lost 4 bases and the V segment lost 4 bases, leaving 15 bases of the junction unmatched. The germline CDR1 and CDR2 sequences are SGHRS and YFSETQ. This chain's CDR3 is CASSPPLGERGADTQYF. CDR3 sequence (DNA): TGCGCCAGCAGCCCCCCCCTCGGGGAGCGGGGAGCAGATACGCAGTATTTT.

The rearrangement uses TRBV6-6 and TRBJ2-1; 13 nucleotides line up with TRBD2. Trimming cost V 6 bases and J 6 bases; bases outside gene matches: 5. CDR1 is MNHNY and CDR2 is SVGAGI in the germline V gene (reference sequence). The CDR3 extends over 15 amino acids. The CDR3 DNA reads TGTGCCAGCAGCGGGACTAGCGGGGTTAGCAATGAGCAGTTCTTC. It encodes CASSGTSGVSNEQFF.

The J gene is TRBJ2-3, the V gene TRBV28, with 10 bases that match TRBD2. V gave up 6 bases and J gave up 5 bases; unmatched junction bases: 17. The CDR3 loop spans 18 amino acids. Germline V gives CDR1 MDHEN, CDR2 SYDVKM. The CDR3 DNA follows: TGTGCCAGCAGCCTCCGCGGGGGGAGCGGGAGGGAGGGAGATACGCAGTATTTT. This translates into CASSLRGGSGREGDTQYF. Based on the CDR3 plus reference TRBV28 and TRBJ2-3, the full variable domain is DVKVTQSSRYLVKRTGEKVFLECVQDMDHENMFWYRQDPGLGLRLIYFSYDVKMKEKGDIPEGYSVSREKKERFSLILESASTNQTSMYLCASSLRGGSGREGDTQYFGPGTRLTVL.

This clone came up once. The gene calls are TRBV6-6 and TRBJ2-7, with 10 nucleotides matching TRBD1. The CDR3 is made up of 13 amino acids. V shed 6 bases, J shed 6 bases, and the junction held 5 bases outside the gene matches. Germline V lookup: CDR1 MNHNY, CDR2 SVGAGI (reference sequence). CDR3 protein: CASSPGTGVEQYF. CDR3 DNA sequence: TGTGCCAGCAGCCCCGGGACAGGGGTCGAGCAGTACTTC.

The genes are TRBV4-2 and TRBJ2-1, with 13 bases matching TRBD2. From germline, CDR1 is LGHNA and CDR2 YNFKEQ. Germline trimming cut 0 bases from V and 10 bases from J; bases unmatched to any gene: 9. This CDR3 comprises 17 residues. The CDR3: CASSQDPLAGGLGEQFF. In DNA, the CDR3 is TGTGCCAGCAGCCAAGATCCACTAGCGGGAGGGCTGGGAGAGCAGTTCTTC.

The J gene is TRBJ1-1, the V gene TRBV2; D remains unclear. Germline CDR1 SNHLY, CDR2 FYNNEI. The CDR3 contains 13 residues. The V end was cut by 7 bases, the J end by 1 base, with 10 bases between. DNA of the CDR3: TGTGCCAGCATCGGTGAGGCGAACACTGAAGCTTTCTTT. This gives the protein CASIGEANTEAFF.

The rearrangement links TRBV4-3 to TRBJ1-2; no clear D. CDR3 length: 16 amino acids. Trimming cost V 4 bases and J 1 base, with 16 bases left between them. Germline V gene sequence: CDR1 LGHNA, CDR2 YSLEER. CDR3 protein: CASSPRQAGLNYGYTF. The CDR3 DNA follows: TGCGCCAGCAGCCCCCGCCAGGCAGGACTTAACTATGGCTACACCTTC.

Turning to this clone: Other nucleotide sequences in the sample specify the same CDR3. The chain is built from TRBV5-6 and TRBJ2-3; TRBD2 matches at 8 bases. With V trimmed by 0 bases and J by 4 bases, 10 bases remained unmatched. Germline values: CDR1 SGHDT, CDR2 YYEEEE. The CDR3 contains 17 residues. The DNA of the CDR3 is TGTGCCAGCAGCTTGGAGGGATTGGCGGGGGGCCCAGATACGCAGTATTTT. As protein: CASSLEGLAGGPDTQYF. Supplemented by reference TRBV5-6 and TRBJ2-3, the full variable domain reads DAGVTQSPTHLIKTRGQQVTLRCSPKSGHDTVSWYQQALGQGPQFIFQYYEEEERQRGNFPDRFSGHQFPNYSSELNVNALLLGDSALYLCASSLEGLAGGPDTQYFGPGTRLTVL.

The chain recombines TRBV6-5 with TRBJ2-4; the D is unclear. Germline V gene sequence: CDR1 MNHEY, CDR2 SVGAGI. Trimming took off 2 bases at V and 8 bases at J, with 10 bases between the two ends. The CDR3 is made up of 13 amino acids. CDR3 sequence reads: CASSYGRSDIQYF. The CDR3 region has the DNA TGTGCCAGCAGTTACGGCAGGTCGGACATTCAGTACTTC.

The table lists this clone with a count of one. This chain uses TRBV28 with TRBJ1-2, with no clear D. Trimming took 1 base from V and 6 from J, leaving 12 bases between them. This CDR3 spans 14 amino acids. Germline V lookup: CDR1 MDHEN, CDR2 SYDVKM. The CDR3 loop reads CASSLFHGLDGYTF. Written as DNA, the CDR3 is TGTGCCAGCAGTTTATTTCATGGCCTTGATGGCTACACCTTC.

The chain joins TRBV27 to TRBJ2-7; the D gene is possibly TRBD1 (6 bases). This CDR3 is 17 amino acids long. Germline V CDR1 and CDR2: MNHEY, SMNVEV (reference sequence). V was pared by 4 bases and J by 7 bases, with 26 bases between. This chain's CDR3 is CASSSYNFRDKADEQYF. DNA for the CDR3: TGTGCCAGCAGTTCATACAACTTCCGGGACAAGGCGGATGAGCAGTACTTC.

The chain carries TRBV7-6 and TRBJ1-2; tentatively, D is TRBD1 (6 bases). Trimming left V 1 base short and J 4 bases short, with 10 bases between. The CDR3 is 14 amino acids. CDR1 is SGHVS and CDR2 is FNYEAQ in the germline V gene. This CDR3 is CASSLGTERYGYTF. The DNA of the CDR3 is TGTGCCAGCAGCTTAGGGACAGAACGCTATGGCTACACCTTC. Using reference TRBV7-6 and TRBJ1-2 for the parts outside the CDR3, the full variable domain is GAGVSQSPRYKVTKRGQDVALRCDPISGHVSLYWYRQALGQGPEFLTYFNYEAQQDKSGLPNDRFSAERPEGSISTLTIQRTEQRDSAMYRCASSLGTERYGYTFGSGTRLTVV.

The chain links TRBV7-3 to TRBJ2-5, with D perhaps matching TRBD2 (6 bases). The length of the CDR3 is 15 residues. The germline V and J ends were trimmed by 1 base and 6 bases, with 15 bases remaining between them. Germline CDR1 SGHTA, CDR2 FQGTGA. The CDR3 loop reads CASSLKGHGRKTQYF. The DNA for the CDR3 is TGTGCCAGCAGCTTAAAAGGCCACGGGAGAAAGACCCAGTACTTC.

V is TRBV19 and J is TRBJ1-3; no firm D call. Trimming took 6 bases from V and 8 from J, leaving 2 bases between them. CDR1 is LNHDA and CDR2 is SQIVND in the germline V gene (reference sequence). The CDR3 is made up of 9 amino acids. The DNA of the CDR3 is TGTGCCAGTAGCGACACCATATATTTT. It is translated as CASSDTIYF.

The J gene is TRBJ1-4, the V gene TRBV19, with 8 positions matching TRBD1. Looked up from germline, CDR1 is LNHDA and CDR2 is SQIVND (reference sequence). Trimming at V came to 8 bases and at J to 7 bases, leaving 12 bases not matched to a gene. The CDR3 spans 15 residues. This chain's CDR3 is CASGQQGALGEKLFF. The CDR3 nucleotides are TGTGCCAGTGGCCAGCAGGGGGCCCTAGGTGAAAAACTGTTTTTT.

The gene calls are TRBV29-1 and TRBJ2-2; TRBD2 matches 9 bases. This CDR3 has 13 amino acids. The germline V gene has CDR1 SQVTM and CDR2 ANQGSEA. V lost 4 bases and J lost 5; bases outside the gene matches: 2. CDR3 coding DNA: TGCAGCGTTGTTCTAGCGGGAACCGGGGAGCTGTTTTTT. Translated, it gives CSVVLAGTGELFF.